This paragraph reports one T cell receptor beta chain. Its antigen is not known. This CDR3 region has 17 residues. V lost 5 bases and J lost 7; bases outside the gene matches: 7. The germline gives CDR1 MDHEN, CDR2 SYDVKM. These data are taken from a study of cytomegalovirus exposure and HLA in healthy donors. General study points: Reportedly, diagnosis of cytomegalovirus status by the classifier showed high specificity and sensitivity.

Generated by immunoSEQ multiplex PCR, the TCRdb table keeps only in-frame clones and is missing some. Counted here are roughly 95,000 clones, 75% to 90% occurring once; the ten biggest clones make up around 20%. This chain links TRBV28 with TRBJ2-2; 16 bases match TRBD2. The TCR was taken from a man aged 18-30 years in good health and CMV-seropositive. The sequenced sample consisted of PBMCs. The CDR3 DNA is TGTGCCAGCAGTATTGGGACTAGCGGGAGGGCCTTCGGGGAGCTGTTTTTT. This encodes CASSIGTSGRAFGELFF.